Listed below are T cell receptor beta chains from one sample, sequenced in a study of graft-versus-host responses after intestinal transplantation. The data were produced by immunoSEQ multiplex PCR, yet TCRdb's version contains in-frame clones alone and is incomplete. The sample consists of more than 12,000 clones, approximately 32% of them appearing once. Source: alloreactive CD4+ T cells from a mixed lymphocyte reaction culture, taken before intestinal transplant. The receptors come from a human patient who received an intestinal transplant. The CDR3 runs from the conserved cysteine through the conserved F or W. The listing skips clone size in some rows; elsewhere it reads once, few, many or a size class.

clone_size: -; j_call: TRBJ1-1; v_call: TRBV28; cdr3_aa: CASSPGRVSTEAFF
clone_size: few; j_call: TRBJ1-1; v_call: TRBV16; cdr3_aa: CASSRTGTGKAEAFF
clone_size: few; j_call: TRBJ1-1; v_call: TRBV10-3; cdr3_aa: CAISESRTLYIEAFF
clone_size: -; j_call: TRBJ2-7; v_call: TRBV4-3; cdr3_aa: CASSQKGQGGTYEQYF
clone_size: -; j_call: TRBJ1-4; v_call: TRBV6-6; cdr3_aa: CASSGQNEKLFF
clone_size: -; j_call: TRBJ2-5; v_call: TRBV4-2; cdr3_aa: CASSTRPRQGGAETQYF
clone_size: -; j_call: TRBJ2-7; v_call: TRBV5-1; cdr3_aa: CASSLTGRGSYEQYF
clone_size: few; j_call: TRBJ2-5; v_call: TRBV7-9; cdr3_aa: CASSLGTWQETQYF
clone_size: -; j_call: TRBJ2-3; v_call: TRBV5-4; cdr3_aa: CASSKPGDMQYF
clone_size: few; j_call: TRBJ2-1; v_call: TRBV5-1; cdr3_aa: CASSLEGNEQFF
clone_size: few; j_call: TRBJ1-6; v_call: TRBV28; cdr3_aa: CASSLLDRKNSPLHF
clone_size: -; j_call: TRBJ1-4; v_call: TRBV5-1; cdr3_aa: CASTQGSTNEKLFF
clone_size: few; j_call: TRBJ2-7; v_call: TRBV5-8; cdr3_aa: CASSLEVGTRGEQYF
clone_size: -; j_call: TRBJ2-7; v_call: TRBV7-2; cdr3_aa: CASSLTGQGFFEQYF
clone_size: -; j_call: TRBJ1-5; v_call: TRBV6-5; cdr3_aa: CASSPGPYQPQHF
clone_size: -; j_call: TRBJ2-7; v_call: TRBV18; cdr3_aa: CASSSGQGASEQYF
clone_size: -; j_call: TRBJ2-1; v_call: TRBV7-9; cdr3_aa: CASSLESREQFF
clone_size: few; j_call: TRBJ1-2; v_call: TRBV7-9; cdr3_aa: CASSLGQGAYYGYTF
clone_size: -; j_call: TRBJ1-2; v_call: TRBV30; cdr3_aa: CAWGGQEAYGYTF
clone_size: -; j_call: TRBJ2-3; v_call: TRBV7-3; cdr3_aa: CASSLTRPGGTDTQYF
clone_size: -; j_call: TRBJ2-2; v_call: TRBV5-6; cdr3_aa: CASRASGPSRTGELFF
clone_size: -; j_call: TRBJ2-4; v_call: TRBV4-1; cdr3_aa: CASSQDEVQGANIQYF
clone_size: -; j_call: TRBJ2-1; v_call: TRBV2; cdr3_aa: CASSPSASANEQFF
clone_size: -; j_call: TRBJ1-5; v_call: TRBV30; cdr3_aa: CAWSAGHSNQPQHF
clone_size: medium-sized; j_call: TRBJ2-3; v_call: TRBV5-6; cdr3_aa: CASRPQGLTSTDTQYF
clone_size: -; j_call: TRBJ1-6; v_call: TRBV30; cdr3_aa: CAWSVHLGNNSPLHF
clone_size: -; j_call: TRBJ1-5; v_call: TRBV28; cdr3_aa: CASSLAGERSFQHF
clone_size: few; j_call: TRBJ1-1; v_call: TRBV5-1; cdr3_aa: CASSGQLNTEAFF
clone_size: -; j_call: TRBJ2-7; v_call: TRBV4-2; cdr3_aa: CASSQTSGRTYEQYF
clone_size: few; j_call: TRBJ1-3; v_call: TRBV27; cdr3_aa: CASSLSGAGNTIYF
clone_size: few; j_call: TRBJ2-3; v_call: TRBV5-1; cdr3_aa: CASSLANGRAGTDTQYF
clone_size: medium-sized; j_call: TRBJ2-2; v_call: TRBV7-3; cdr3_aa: CASSLRGRGLANTGELFF
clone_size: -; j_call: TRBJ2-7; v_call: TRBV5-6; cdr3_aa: CASSLGVGYEQYF
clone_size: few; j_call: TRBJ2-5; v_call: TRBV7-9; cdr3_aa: CASSLGQFGETQYF
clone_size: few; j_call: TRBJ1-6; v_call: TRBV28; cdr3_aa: CASRMSIPGQGPPGVNSPLHF
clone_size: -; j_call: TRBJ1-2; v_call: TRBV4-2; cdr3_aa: CASSTGQAYGYTF
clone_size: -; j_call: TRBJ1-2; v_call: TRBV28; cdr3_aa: CASGPLSYGYTF
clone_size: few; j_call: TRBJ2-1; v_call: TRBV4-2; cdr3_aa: CASSQLNAGAYNEQFF
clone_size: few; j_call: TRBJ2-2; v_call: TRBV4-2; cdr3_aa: CASSQGSGVRTGELFF
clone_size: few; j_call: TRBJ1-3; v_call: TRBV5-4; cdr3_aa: CASSLVGGNTIYF
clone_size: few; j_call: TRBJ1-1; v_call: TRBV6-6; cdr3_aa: CASSYTGWNTEAFF
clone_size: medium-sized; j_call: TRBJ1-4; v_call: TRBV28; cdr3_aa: CASSLITTREKLFF
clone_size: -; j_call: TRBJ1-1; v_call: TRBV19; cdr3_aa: CASNRDRRPNTEAFF
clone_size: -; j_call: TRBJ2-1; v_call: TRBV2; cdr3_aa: CASSDGLGGEQFF
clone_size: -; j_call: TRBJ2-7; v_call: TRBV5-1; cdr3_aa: CASSSYVGVAGEQYF
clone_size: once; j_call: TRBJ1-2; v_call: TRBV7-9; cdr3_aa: CASSLSALTLNYGYTF
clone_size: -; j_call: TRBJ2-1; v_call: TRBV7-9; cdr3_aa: CLLFDNRGPFF
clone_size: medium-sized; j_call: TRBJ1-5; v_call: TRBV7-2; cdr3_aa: CASSLEAGPSNQPQHF
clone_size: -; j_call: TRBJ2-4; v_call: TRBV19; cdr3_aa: CASSITRDIQYF
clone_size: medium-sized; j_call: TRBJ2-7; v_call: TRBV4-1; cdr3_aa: CASSQDRLTSGMNEQYF
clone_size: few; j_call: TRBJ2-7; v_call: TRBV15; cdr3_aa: CATSRGTSGSYEQYF
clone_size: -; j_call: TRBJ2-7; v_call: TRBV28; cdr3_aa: CASSSQARPTYEQYF
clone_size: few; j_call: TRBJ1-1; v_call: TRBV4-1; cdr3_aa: CASSRDRLNTEAFF
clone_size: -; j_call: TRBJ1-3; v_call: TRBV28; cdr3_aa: CASSSYDARSGNTIYF
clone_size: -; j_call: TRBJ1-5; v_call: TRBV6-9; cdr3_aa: CASSINQPQHF
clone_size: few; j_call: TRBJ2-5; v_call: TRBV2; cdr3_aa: CASSEYRTSGKRETQYF
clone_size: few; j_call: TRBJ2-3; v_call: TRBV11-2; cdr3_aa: CASSRGQGPDTQYF
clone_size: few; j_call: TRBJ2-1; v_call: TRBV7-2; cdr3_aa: CASSPRLAGYNEQFF